This T cell receptor beta chain was identified in a study of cytomegalovirus exposure and HLA in healthy donors. Study results and caveats: It was taken for granted in presence/absence analyses that sequencing depth across donors was roughly uniform. Confirmation in vitro established that a few CMV-associated chains were specific for CMV antigens. A later analysis linked a missense DCLRE1C variant to TCR beta V- and J-gene trimming. It was shown in a later analysis that HLA-associated TCR beta chains were more clonally expanded than other, equally common chains.

This CDR3 is 13 amino acids long. From germline, CDR1 is SEHNR and CDR2 FQNEAQ (reference sequence). The V gene lost 3 bases and the J gene lost 6 bases, with 8 bases spanning the gap. Details on this clone: Its target is unknown.

Primers for the PCR totalled 60 Vbeta and 13 Jbeta. Libraries were prepared by immunoSEQ multiplex PCR; TCRdb keeps only in-frame clonotypes and omits some of them. The sample shows approximately 82,000 clones, and approximately 1.5% sits with its ten largest clones. The V call is TRBV7-9, the J call TRBJ2-2; D not certain. Sequenced: PBMCs. The TCR originated in a woman between 55 and 75 years old in good health and CMV-seronegative. The CDR3: CASSFEVPGELFF. In DNA form, the CDR3 reads TGTGCCAGCAGCTTTGAGGTCCCCGGGGAGCTGTTTTTT. The entire variable domain, with the rest obtained from reference TRBV7-9 and TRBJ2-2, is as follows: DTGVSQNPRHKITKRGQNVTFRCDPISEHNRLYWYRQTLGQGPEFLTYFQNEAQLEKSRLLSDRFSAERPKGSFSTLEIQRTEQGDSAMYLCASSFEVPGELFFGEGSRLTVL.